This is a list of T cell receptor beta chains from one sample in a study of OX40 agonist ivuxolimab in advanced cancers. Here immunoSEQ multiplex PCR was the method, and the copy in TCRdb shows in-frame clones only, minus some. Counted here are about 76,000 clones, about 88% occurring once; the ten biggest clones make up about 2.5%. Source: CD4+ or CD8+ T cells sorted from blood, taken in a trial of the OX40 agonist ivuxolimab. Receptors were obtained from an adult with an advanced solid tumor such as melanoma, head and neck, liver or kidney cancer. The CDR3 runs from the conserved cysteine through the conserved F or W. A D gene is named only where the DNA matches it firmly. The size entry is marked missing in some rows and otherwise reads once, few, many or a size class.

>TRBV29-1|NA|TRBJ1-2|TRBD1
TGCAGCGTTGCGGCAGGGGGCGACTATGGCTACACCTTC
CSVAAGGDYGYTF
>TRBV6-1|few|TRBJ1-4|NA
TGTGCCAGCAGTGGGTCCCACCGGGGGGGAGAAAAACTGTTTTTT
CASSGSHRGGEKLFF
>TRBV28|NA|TRBJ1-2|NA
TGTGCCAGCAAACGGGGGGGGCTTGGTGGCTACACCTTC
CASKRGGLGGYTF
>TRBV11-1|NA|TRBJ2-1|TRBD2
TGTGCCAGCACTCCCGGGGGGGGTGTTACCTACAATGAGCAGTTCTTC
CASTPGGGVTYNEQFF
>TRBV7-2|NA|TRBJ2-5|NA
TGTGCCAGCAGCCAGGGGATCCAAGAGACCCAGTACTTC
CASSQGIQETQYF
>TRBV5-4|NA|TRBJ1-6|TRBD1
TGTGCCAGCACCCCGGGACAGGGCAATTCACCCCTCCACTTT
CASTPGQGNSPLHF
>TRBV29-1|NA|TRBJ1-2|TRBD1
TGCAGCGTTGAAGATCGGGAACAGGGGGCGGGAGGCTACACCTTC
CSVEDREQGAGGYTF
>TRBV5-4|NA|TRBJ1-6|NA
TGTGCCAGCAGCTTGTTGGCAAATTCACCCCTCCACTTT
CASSLLANSPLHF
>TRBV19|NA|TRBJ2-3|TRBD2
TGTGCCAGTAGCTGGACTAGCGATTCCACAGATACGCAGTATTTT
CASSWTSDSTDTQYF
>TRBV11-2|NA|TRBJ2-1|NA
TGTGCCAGCAGCTTAGAGGGTTATGAGCAGTTCTTC
CASSLEGYEQFF
>TRBV21-1|NA|TRBJ1-1|NA
TGTGCCAGTCCTCCCGAGGCGGTGAACACTGAAGCTTTCTTT
CASPPEAVNTEAFF
>TRBV28|NA|TRBJ1-5|TRBD1
TGTGCCAGCAGTTTATCGGGACAGGGTGATCAGCCCCAGCATTTT
CASSLSGQGDQPQHF
>TRBV9|few|TRBJ1-1|NA
TGTGCCAGCAGTCCTTGGAACGGGAACACTGAAGCTTTCTTT
CASSPWNGNTEAFF
>TRBV6-6|NA|TRBJ2-3|TRBD2
TGTGCCAGCAGAACGGGGACTAGCGGCGCAGATACGCAGTATTTT
CASRTGTSGADTQYF
>TRBV10-2|NA|TRBJ2-3|TRBD2
TGCGCCAGCAGTGAGTCGGTGGCTAGCGGGGGCCTCCCCCTAGATACAGATACGCAGTATTTT
CASSESVASGGLPLDTDTQYF
>TRBV6-6|NA|TRBJ2-6|NA
TGTGCCAGCAGTGCTGCCGGGACTCTAAACGTCCTGACTTTC
CASSAAGTLNVLTF
>TRBV7-2|NA|TRBJ2-1|TRBD2
TGTGCCAGCAGCTTAGGACTAGCGGGGGGGTTCAATGAGCAGTTCTTC
CASSLGLAGGFNEQFF
>TRBV20-1|NA|TRBJ1-1|NA
TGCAGCGCTGCAGGGGACACTGAAGCTTTCTTT
CSAAGDTEAFF
>TRBV28|few|TRBJ2-2|TRBD1
TGTGCCAGCAGTTCGACAGGGACCGGGGAGCTGTTTTTT
CASSSTGTGELFF
>TRBV7-2|NA|TRBJ2-5|NA
TGTGCCAGCAGCGACAGCCAAGAGACCCAGTACTTC
CASSDSQETQYF
>TRBV7-2|NA|TRBJ2-2|TRBD1
TGTGCCAGCAGCTGGGACAGCCCAACCGGGGAGCTGTTTTTT
CASSWDSPTGELFF
>TRBV5-1|NA|TRBJ2-5|NA
TGCGCCAGCAGCCGTCCGGACCTGGGACCCCAAGAGACCCAGTACTTC
CASSRPDLGPQETQYF
>TRBV28|NA|TRBJ2-7|NA
TGTGCCAGCAGTTCGGGGGTGGTGGGACAGCAGCAGTACTTC
CASSSGVVGQQQYF
>TRBV28|NA|TRBJ2-5|NA
TGTGCCAGCAGTTTATCCGGGACCGAAGAGACCCAGTACTTC
CASSLSGTEETQYF
>TRBV7-2|NA|TRBJ2-2|NA
TGTGCCAGCAGCCCCGGACAGGGAGGGACCGGGGAGCTGTTTTTT
CASSPGQGGTGELFF
>TRBV2|NA|TRBJ2-1|NA
TGTGCCAGCAGTGATGAGGCCTACAATGAGCAGTTCTTC
CASSDEAYNEQFF
>TRBV2|NA|TRBJ1-3|NA
TGTGCCAGCAGCGCTCAAGGCTCTGGAAACACCATATATTTT
CASSAQGSGNTIYF
>TRBV5-1|NA|TRBJ2-2|NA
TGCGCCAGCAGCCTCCGCAGCTCGAACACCGGGGAGCTGTTTTTT
CASSLRSSNTGELFF
>TRBV9|NA|TRBJ1-4|TRBD1
TGTGCCAGCAGCTTTGGACAGGGTGCTGCAACTAATGAAAAACTGTTTTTT
CASSFGQGAATNEKLFF
>TRBV18|few|TRBJ2-3|NA
TGTGCCAGCTCACACACAGATACGCAGTATTTT
CASSHTDTQYF
>TRBV2|NA|TRBJ1-3|NA
TGTGCCAGCACATCAGGCGGAAACACCATATATTTT
CASTSGGNTIYF
>TRBV15|NA|TRBJ1-4|NA
TGTGCCACGAATCCCGGGACAAAAAATGAAAAACTGTTTTTT
CATNPGTKNEKLFF
>TRBV28|NA|TRBJ2-3|TRBD2
TGTGCCAGCAGCCCTCGGGGGGGCGGCACAGATACGCAGTATTTT
CASSPRGGGTDTQYF
>TRBV4-2|NA|TRBJ1-6|TRBD1
TGTGCCAGCAGCCAAGATCTAGGACAGGGGGAGCCCCTCCACTTT
CASSQDLGQGEPLHF
>TRBV29-1|once|TRBJ2-2|NA
TGCAGCGTTGAACCGCGTACCGGGGAGCTGTTTTTT
CSVEPRTGELFF
>TRBV7-2|NA|TRBJ1-1|NA
TGTGCCAGCAGCTTGGGGGGCATCAAGAACACTGAAGCTTTCTTT
CASSLGGIKNTEAFF
>TRBV27|NA|TRBJ2-1|NA
TGTGCCAGCAGTTTATCCTTCTGGAACAGCAATGAGCAGTTCTTC
CASSLSFWNSNEQFF
>TRBV25-1|NA|TRBJ2-5|NA
TGTGCCAGCAGTGAATTTGTAGGCACAGTACCCCAAGAGACCCAGTACTTC
CASSEFVGTVPQETQYF
>TRBV7-8|NA|TRBJ2-7|TRBD1
TGTGCCAGCAGCTACCTCACAGGGGGCGAGACACCCAGCTCCTACGAGCAGTACTTC
CASSYLTGGETPSSYEQYF
>TRBV7-8|NA|TRBJ2-1|NA
TGTGCCAGCAGCTTAGTAACGTGGGACAATGAGCAGTTCTTC
CASSLVTWDNEQFF
>TRBV18|NA|TRBJ1-4|NA
TGTGCCAGCTCACCACGAACCCCTGACGGGGAAAAACTGTTTTTT
CASSPRTPDGEKLFF
>TRBV11-2|NA|TRBJ2-6|NA
TGTGCCAGCAGCTCATCGACAGCTGGGGCCAACGTCCTGACTTTC
CASSSSTAGANVLTF
>TRBV5-1|NA|TRBJ1-1|TRBD1
TGCGCCAGCAGCTTGGGGGCAGGGGGGAACACTGAAGCTTTCTTT
CASSLGAGGNTEAFF
>TRBV2|NA|TRBJ2-1|NA
TGTGCCAGCAGCCCGGGACTGGCAATCAATGAGCAGTTCTTC
CASSPGLAINEQFF
>TRBV5-4|once|TRBJ2-1|TRBD1
TGTGCCAGCAGCCCCGGGACAGGGGGTCTCGATGAGCAGTTCTTC
CASSPGTGGLDEQFF
>TRBV5-4|once|TRBJ1-2|TRBD1
TGTGCCAGCAGCCCGGGGGGGGACAGGGCGCATGGCTACACCTTC
CASSPGGDRAHGYTF
>TRBV4-2|NA|TRBJ1-5|NA
TGTGCCAGCAGCCAAAGAGAGGGATTCGGCAATCAGCCCCAGCATTTT
CASSQREGFGNQPQHF
>TRBV5-8|NA|TRBJ1-4|NA
TGTGCCAGCAGCTTTTCGCAAAGGACATTAGCAACTAATGAAAAACTGTTTTTT
CASSFSQRTLATNEKLFF
>TRBV19|once|TRBJ2-2|NA
TGTGCCAGTAGTATGAACGGGGAGCTGTTTTTT
CASSMNGELFF